The source of this T cell receptor beta chain is a study of T cell repertoires in cytomegalovirus infection (dated by TCRdb to about 2019). Background for the entire study: Donor HLA type was relevant to the analysis, as public TCR beta signatures indicated carriage of CMV infection together with the matching HLA type. Study-level results and caveats: In the ex vivo response, HLA-C-restricted CMV-specific TCR beta clonotypes were dominant, and in two of eight donors the single most frequent clonotype came from this HLA-C-restricted group. Carriers of CMV infection plus the relevant HLA type were discriminated by the cumulative frequency of public TCR beta family members in the study cohort and in an independent roughly 320-donor cohort.

Sequencing used an Illumina HiSeq 1500. The public reads were quality trimmed at Q25 with fastp and then assembled into clones with MiXCR by TCRdb, keeping productive beta chains. Identical CDR3 protein sequences are pooled into one entry, listed with their most common genes and DNA. Across this sample there are 400,000 or so distinct CDR3 sequences, with about 33% seen only once. About an eighth of the sample is taken by the ten largest. From the cysteine up to the phenylalanine, the CDR3 has a length of 15 residues. Here the CDR3 DNA is all that survives: 45 bases in frame from base 1. The germline ends are 15 bases apart after V is trimmed by 5 bases and J by 2 bases. CDR1 and CDR2 are drawn from the germline V gene: MNHEY, SVGEGT. This clonotype came up a few times. The specificity of this receptor is unknown. Per-nucleotide qualities are absent, and no much larger clonotype sits a single base away.

The rearrangement joined TRBV6-2 or TRBV6-3 to TRBJ2-5; too little of a D gene remains to name it. The receptor was isolated from a human donor in good health (CMV status not recorded). Some clones in this sample may be carry-over from other donors' samples. Sequencing was performed on PBMCs. CDR3 protein: CASSPPWGRQETQYF. The DNA sequence reads TGTGCCAGCAGTCCACCTTGGGGTCGTCAAGAGACCCAGTACTTC.